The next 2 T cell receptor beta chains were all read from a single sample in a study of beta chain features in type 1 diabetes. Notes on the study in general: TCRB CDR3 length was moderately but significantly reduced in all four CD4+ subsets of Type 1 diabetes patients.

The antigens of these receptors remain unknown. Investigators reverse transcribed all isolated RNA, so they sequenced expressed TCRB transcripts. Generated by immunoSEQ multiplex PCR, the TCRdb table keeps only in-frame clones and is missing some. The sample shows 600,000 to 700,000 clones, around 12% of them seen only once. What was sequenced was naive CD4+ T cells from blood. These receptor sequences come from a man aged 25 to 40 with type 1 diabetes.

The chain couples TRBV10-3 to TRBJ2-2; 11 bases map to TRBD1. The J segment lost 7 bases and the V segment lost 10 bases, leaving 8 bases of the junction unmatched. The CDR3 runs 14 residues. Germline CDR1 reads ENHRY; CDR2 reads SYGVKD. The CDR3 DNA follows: TGTGCCAACGGCGAGGGACAGGGGGTCGGGGAGCTGTTTTTT. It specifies CANGEGQGVGELFF.

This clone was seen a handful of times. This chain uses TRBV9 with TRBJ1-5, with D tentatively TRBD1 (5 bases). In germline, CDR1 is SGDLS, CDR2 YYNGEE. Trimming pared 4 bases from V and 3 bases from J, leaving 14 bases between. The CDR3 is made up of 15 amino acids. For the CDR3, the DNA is TGTGCCAGCAGCCCTGAGGGACGGAACAATCAGCCCCAGCATTTT. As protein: CASSPEGRNNQPQHF.